Listed below are T cell receptor beta chains from one sample, sequenced in a study of cytomegalovirus exposure and HLA in healthy donors. Repertoires were generated with immunoSEQ multiplex PCR, while TCRdb's copy carries only in-frame clones and drops some. The data show 90,000 to 120,000 clones, 82% seen once. The sample taken for sequencing was PBMCs. These receptor sequences come from a man aged 25 to 45 in good health and CMV-seropositive. Both conserved end residues are part of each CDR3. Fields, in order: J gene, D gene, clone size, V gene, CDR3 DNA, CDR3 protein. The D gene is left open where the match is weak. Expanded clones are given a class, and other clones once, few, many or no size at all.

TRBJ1-2 NA NA TRBV7-2 TGTGCCAGCAGCCCGCCGGGGGGGAGACTTTATGGCTACACCTTC CASSPPGGRLYGYTF
TRBJ1-1 NA NA TRBV5-1 TGCGCCAGCAGCTTGGGAGGGTGGACTGAAGCTTTCTTT CASSLGGWTEAFF
TRBJ2-7 TRBD2 once TRBV2 TGTGCCAGCAGAAAGCGGGGGGCAACCTACGAGCAGTACTTC CASRKRGATYEQYF
TRBJ2-3 NA once TRBV29-1 TGCAGCGTTGACGGGGAGACTTGGGCAGATACGCAGTATTTT CSVDGETWADTQYF
TRBJ2-3 NA NA TRBV9 TGTGCCAGCAGCGTAGGAGGAGATACGCAGTATTTT CASSVGGDTQYF
TRBJ1-1 NA NA TRBV13 TGTGCCAGCACGATTCTACCCGGGGGTACTGAAGCTTTCTTT CASTILPGGTEAFF
TRBJ2-5 TRBD2 NA TRBV7-9 TGTTCCAGCAGGTCTAGGGAGGGAGAGACCCAGTACTTC CSSRSREGETQYF
TRBJ1-2 TRBD1 few TRBV6-1 TGTGCCAGCAGTGAAGCCGGGACAGGGCATGGCTACACCTTC CASSEAGTGHGYTF
TRBJ1-1 NA NA TRBV25-1 TGTGCCAGCACAGCCCGGAGTTCCCAGACTGAAGCTTTCTTT CASTARSSQTEAFF
TRBJ1-2 NA few TRBV19 TGTGCCAGTAGTATCAGTAACTATGGCTACACCTTC CASSISNYGYTF
TRBJ1-6 TRBD1 few TRBV27 TGTGCTAGCAGTTTCGACAGGGAATATTCACCCCTCCACTTT CASSFDREYSPLHF
TRBJ2-1 NA once TRBV2 TGTGCCAGCAGTGAACGAGAGTACAATGAGCAGTTCTTC CASSEREYNEQFF
TRBJ1-5 TRBD1 few TRBV19 TGTGCCAGCAGCCCTAGGACAGGGGGCTCAAATCAGCCCCAGCATTTT CASSPRTGGSNQPQHF
TRBJ2-3 TRBD2 NA TRBV9 TGTGCCAGCAGCGTCCTGGGTAGCGGGGCTTCTAGCACAGATACGCAGTATTTT CASSVLGSGASSTDTQYF
TRBJ1-5 NA few TRBV6-1 TGTGCCAGCAGACTCAGGGTTGTGAGCAATCAGCCCCAGCATTTT CASRLRVVSNQPQHF
TRBJ1-3 TRBD1 NA TRBV5-1 TGCGCCAGCAGCTCACAGGGGATCTCTGGAAACACCATATATTTT CASSSQGISGNTIYF
TRBJ1-1 NA NA TRBV7-8 TGTGCCAGCAGCTTAGCGGCCTCGGAGGGGCCGACTTTCTTT CASSLAASEGPTFF
TRBJ1-6 NA NA TRBV5-1 TGCGCCAGCAGCTTTCGGGAGAGCTCCTATAATTCACCCCTCCACTTT CASSFRESSYNSPLHF
TRBJ2-5 TRBD1 few TRBV15 TGTGCCACCAGCAGAGATCCAGGGGGCCAAGAGACCCAGTACTTC CATSRDPGGQETQYF
TRBJ1-5 NA NA TRBV30 TGTGCCTGGACGCGAAGGGGAAGCAATCAGCCCCAGCATTTT CAWTRRGSNQPQHF
TRBJ2-5 TRBD2 NA TRBV5-6 TGTGCCAGCAGCACTAGCGGGGTACAAGAGACCCAGTACTTC CASSTSGVQETQYF
TRBJ2-2 TRBD2 NA TRBV10-3 TGTGCCACCGAGGGACTAGCGGGGGGCCCGAACACCGGGGAGCTGTTTTTT CATEGLAGGPNTGELFF
TRBJ2-7 NA NA TRBV4-1 TGCGCCAGCAGGGGGGGAGGGGGCTACGAGCAGTACTTC CASRGGGGYEQYF
TRBJ2-3 TRBD2 NA TRBV30 TGTGCCTGGAAGCCTAGCGGTTTCACAGATACGCAGTATTTT CAWKPSGFTDTQYF
TRBJ1-3 NA NA TRBV6-5 TGTGCCAGCAGTTCCCCCAACTCTGGAAACACCATATATTTT CASSSPNSGNTIYF
TRBJ2-1 TRBD2 NA TRBV7-6 TGTGCCAGCAGCCCCGGGGAGCGGGGGGCTAATGAGCAGTTCTTC CASSPGERGANEQFF
TRBJ2-5 NA NA TRBV19 TGTGCCAGTAGTGCTACAGGGTATGGGACCCAGTACTTC CASSATGYGTQYF
TRBJ2-3 NA NA TRBV18 TGTGCCAGCTCGCCAGCTCCGCTAGCGTTAGACCCGACAGATACGCAGTATTTT CASSPAPLALDPTDTQYF
TRBJ2-7 NA NA TRBV5-3 TGTGCCAGAAGCCCCCGGGACTTACCCACCGAGCAGTACTTC CARSPRDLPTEQYF
TRBJ2-6 NA NA TRBV29-1 TGCAGCGTTGTAGAATCTGGGGCCAACGGCCTGACTTTC CSVVESGANGLTF
TRBJ2-7 TRBD2 NA TRBV10-1 TGCGCCAGCAGTGAGTCCGGATTTGGTCGGACTAGCGGGGACGAGCAGTACTTC CASSESGFGRTSGDEQYF